Described below is a single TCR beta chain sequence and its context. Its target is unknown. This CDR3 contains 17 residues. In germline, CDR1 is ENHRY, CDR2 SYGVKD. Losses at the gene ends were 3 bases for V and 4 bases for J; bases not matched to a gene: 11. With 60 Vbeta and 13 Jbeta primers, the PCR was carried out. The data were produced by immunoSEQ multiplex PCR, yet TCRdb's version contains in-frame clones alone and is incomplete. The sample records 90,000 to 110,000 clones, about 86% being singletons. The sample is drawn from a study of cytomegalovirus exposure and HLA in healthy donors. Study-wide context: As released early, the data held 85 million to 95 million unique TCRs from HLA-typed donors.

This cohort consisted of healthy bone marrow donors. Study-level results: TCR beta chain V- and J-gene trimming was linked, in a later analysis, to a missense variant in DCLRE1C. According to an earlier analysis, most TCR beta V segments yielded productive rearrangements about 90% or about 30% of the time.

The chain is built from TRBV10-3 and TRBJ2-7; TRBD1 agrees at 11 bases. The source material was PBMCs. The clonotype was recovered from a woman in her twenties or thirties in good health and CMV-seronegative. In DNA form, the CDR3 reads TGTGCCATCAGTGACGCGGGGACAGGGGGACTATCGTACGAGCAGTACTTC. It is translated as CAISDAGTGGLSYEQYF.